This TCR beta chain is drawn from a study of OX40 agonist ivuxolimab in advanced cancers. Background for the entire study: Ivuxolimab, which targeted the costimulatory receptor OX40 (CD134), was an agonistic, fully human IgG2 monoclonal antibody. Intravenous ivuxolimab was administered to patients every 2 weeks at six dose levels: 0.01, 0.1, 0.3, 1.5, 3 and 10 mg/kg. Of the approximately 53 patients in dose escalation, about 20 had hepatocellular carcinoma, some 15 had melanoma, 9 had renal cell carcinoma and 9 had head and neck cancer. The dose-escalation cohort was roughly 87% male with a mean age of around 62 years, ranging from roughly 20 to 80. Patients were allowed to have had prior anti-PD-1, anti-PD-L1 or anti-CTLA-4 therapy, and roughly 40% of the dose-escalation patients had previously received checkpoint inhibitors. Partial responses occurred in three dose-escalation patients, of whom one had hepatocellular carcinoma and two had cutaneous melanoma. Peripheral TCRbeta sequencing aimed to test whether ivuxolimab altered TCR sequence diversity and caused clonal T-cell expansion. The monotherapy dose-escalation portion (N of about 52 patients) of the phase I ivuxolimab trial is reported in the paper.

Genomic DNA was isolated from the sorted cells so that the TCRbeta CDR3 region could be sequenced. The immunoSEQ Assay was used for sequencing of TCRbeta CDR3 regions. Drawn from immuneACCESS, this table holds only the in-frame rearrangements with V and J called that TCRdb kept. Clones are partly lost; checked studies trace under half to an unresolved V gene and leave the rest unexplained. This sample gives roughly 26,000 clones in total; about 70% of them show up just once. The ten largest clones capture approximately 15% of the sample. Patients with autoimmune disease history or receiving systemic immunosuppression were excluded from the trial. Peripheral blood for TCR sequencing was collected from all dose cohorts at baseline, on cycle 4 day 1, and on cycle 7 day 1. The samples were drawn from a first-in-human, open-label, multicenter phase I dose-escalation trial of ivuxolimab. Adults with locally advanced or metastatic head and neck squamous cell, hepatocellular, melanoma or renal cell carcinoma were enrolled in the trial. Before TCR sequencing, CD4+ T cells and CD8+ T cells were sorted from peripheral blood as separate populations.

In the case of this clone: Its antigen target is currently unknown. No per-base quality is available; no much larger clone lies one base away.

What the authors observed across the whole study: The antigen specificity of the peripheral T cells that underwent clonal expansion was not determined. At doses from 0.1 to 3.0 mg/kg, clonal expansion was seen in both CD4+ and CD8+ blood T cells between baseline and week 6. In partial responders in the 0.1-3.0 mg/kg groups, normalized peripheral clonal expansion was found to be among the lowest, especially among CD8+ T cells. Low levels of normalized T-cell clonal expansion were also seen in some patients who did not respond. On average, CD8+ T cells showed more expanded clones than CD4+ T cells after ivuxolimab.

This sequence originates from an adult with an advanced solid tumor such as melanoma, head and neck, liver or kidney cancer. Sequencing was performed on CD4+ or CD8+ T cells sorted from blood, taken in a trial of the OX40 agonist ivuxolimab.

Read as DNA, the sequence is TGTGCCAGCAGCTTAGGGAGCGGGGTAACAGATACGCAGTATTTT. This translates into CASSLGSGVTDTQYF. The receptor chain draws on TRBV5-4 and TRBJ2-3, and 7 junction bases match TRBD2. From its cysteine to its phenylalanine, the CDR3 spans 15 amino acids. Of all the DNA, just the CDR3 is kept, 45 bases in frame from base 1. CDR1 SGHNT and CDR2 YYREEE were looked up in the germline V gene (reference sequence). Compared with germline, V lacks 2 bases and J lacks 3 bases; bases without a gene match: 6.